These T cell receptor beta chains were read from a single sample in a study of OX40 agonist ivuxolimab in advanced cancers. Profiling relied on immunoSEQ multiplex PCR, and the TCRdb table lists in-frame clones only, not all of them. This sample has about 58,000 clones, with over 80% found just once. The sample here was CD4+ or CD8+ T cells sorted from blood, taken in a trial of the OX40 agonist ivuxolimab. The source of these receptors is an adult with an advanced solid tumor such as melanoma, head and neck, liver or kidney cancer. Each CDR3 is given with its conserved first and last residue. The D gene is left open where the match is weak. Not every row has a clone size; where given, it reads once, few, many or a size class.

clone size | D gene | J gene | V gene | CDR3 length | CDR3 protein | CDR3 DNA
. | . | TRBJ1-1 | TRBV7-3 | 13 | CASGPATNTEAFF | TGTGCCAGCGGTCCAGCGACGAACACTGAAGCTTTCTTT
. | TRBD1 | TRBJ2-3 | TRBV7-9 | 16 | CASSLFEGALTDTQYF | TGTGCCAGCAGCCTCTTCGAGGGGGCTCTCACAGATACGCAGTATTTT
once | TRBD1 | TRBJ2-7 | TRBV7-9 | 15 | CASSLAGGERYEQYF | TGTGCCAGCAGCCTCGCAGGGGGCGAAAGGTACGAGCAGTACTTC
. | TRBD2 | TRBJ2-7 | TRBV27 | 14 | CASRGAGRSYEQYF | TGTGCCAGCAGGGGAGCGGGGCGCTCCTACGAGCAGTACTTC
few | . | TRBJ1-2 | TRBV9 | 12 | CASSAQGAGYTF | TGTGCCAGCAGCGCCCAAGGGGCTGGCTACACCTTC
. | . | TRBJ2-7 | TRBV23-1 | 13 | CASIRALSYEQYF | TGCGCCAGCATCAGGGCCCTCTCCTACGAGCAGTACTTC
. | TRBD1 | TRBJ1-2 | TRBV30 | 13 | CAWIGRGISGYTF | TGTGCCTGGATTGGCAGGGGGATTAGTGGCTACACCTTC
. | TRBD1 | TRBJ2-7 | TRBV6-1 | 14 | CASSEVQGSYEQYF | TGTGCCAGCAGTGAAGTACAGGGGTCCTACGAGCAGTACTTC
medium-sized | . | TRBJ1-5 | TRBV28 | 12 | CASSLVAQPQHF | TGTGCCAGCAGTTTAGTTGCTCAGCCCCAGCATTTT
. | . | TRBJ2-2 | TRBV5-1 | 16 | CASSFGIDQNTGELFF | TGCGCCAGCAGCTTTGGTATCGACCAGAACACCGGGGAGCTGTTTTTT
once | . | TRBJ2-5 | TRBV21-1 | 12 | CASSKYRVPEDF | TGTGCCAGCAGCAAATATAGAGTGCCCGAGGACTTC
. | . | TRBJ1-2 | TRBV5-6 | 15 | CASSDSLRPLYGYTF | TGTGCCAGCAGTGACTCCTTACGCCCCCTCTATGGCTACACCTTC
. | . | TRBJ1-2 | TRBV7-2 | 13 | CASRGGRTYGYTF | TGTGCCAGCCGAGGGGGGAGGACCTATGGCTACACCTTC
once | TRBD1 | TRBJ1-2 | TRBV14 | 13 | CASSPRGDYGYTF | TGTGCCAGCAGCCCCAGGGGGGACTATGGCTACACCTTC
. | . | TRBJ2-5 | TRBV5-6 | 14 | CASSFPSNQETQYF | TGTGCCAGCAGCTTCCCGAGCAACCAAGAGACCCAGTACTTC
. | . | TRBJ1-2 | TRBV29-1 | 10 | CSGSTGPDTF | TGCAGCGGCAGCACCGGGCCGGACACCTTC
. | . | TRBJ2-3 | TRBV4-1 | 18 | CASSQPGRNRPSTDTQYF | TGCGCCAGCAGCCAACCCGGTCGCAATCGACCTAGCACAGATACGCAGTATTTT
. | . | TRBJ2-6 | TRBV5-4 | 14 | CASSLQGSSDVLTF | TGTGCCAGCAGCTTACAGGGTTCGAGCGACGTCCTGACTTTC
. | . | TRBJ1-2 | TRBV5-1 | 14 | CASSLGTTNYGYTF | TGCGCCAGCAGCTTGGGGACAACTAACTATGGCTACACCTTC
once | TRBD1 | TRBJ1-6 | TRBV7-2 | 15 | CASSLQDRERSPLHF | TGTGCCAGCAGCTTACAGGACAGGGAGCGCTCACCCCTCCACTTT
few | . | TRBJ1-6 | TRBV9 | 13 | CASSVDMTAGLHF | TGTGCCAGCAGCGTAGATATGACCGCAGGCCTCCACTTT
. | TRBD2 | TRBJ2-1 | TRBV11-3 | 17 | CASSDATRSGGSNEQFF | TGTGCCAGCAGCGACGCAACTCGGAGCGGGGGCTCCAATGAGCAGTTCTTC